Listed below are T cell receptor beta chains from one sample, sequenced in a study of control samples from healthy donors and cancer patients. The table came from immunoSEQ multiplex PCR; TCRdb's copy has only in-frame clones and leaves some out. The sample includes more than 75,000 clones, nearly 90% seen only once; the top ten take 4.5% to 7%. The source material was blood. Every receptor here comes from a man aged 50-60 years in good health. Both conserved end residues are part of each CDR3. A D gene is named only where the DNA matches it firmly. Size is omitted from some rows. Given values are once, few, many or a class for expanded clones.

>NA|TRBJ1-5|TRBV6-4|NA
CASSEQGGNQPQHF
TGTGCCAGCAGTGAACAGGGTGGCAATCAGCCCCAGCATTTT
>NA|TRBJ1-1|TRBV14|NA
CASSQAGQGLTEAFF
TGTGCCAGCAGCCAAGCCGGCCAGGGACTCACTGAAGCTTTCTTT
>NA|TRBJ2-2|TRBV5-1|TRBD1
CASSLGWDRGYDGELFF
TGCGCCAGCAGCTTGGGCTGGGACAGGGGATACGACGGGGAGCTGTTTTTT
>NA|TRBJ1-1|TRBV6-5|NA
CASSSLGDNTEAFF
TGTGCCAGCAGTTCGTTAGGGGATAACACTGAAGCTTTCTTT
>NA|TRBJ1-6|TRBV3-1/TRBV3-2|NA
CASSQSPQGRYNSPLHF
TGTGCCAGCAGCCAAAGCCCACAGGGCCGCTATAATTCACCCCTCCACTTT
>NA|TRBJ2-1|TRBV24-1|TRBD1
CATSDWDRGKDEQFF
TGTGCCACCAGTGACTGGGACAGGGGTAAGGATGAGCAGTTCTTC
>NA|TRBJ1-1|TRBV4-1|TRBD1
CASSLFLGQLNTEAFF
TGCGCCAGCAGCCTATTTTTGGGACAGTTGAACACTGAAGCTTTCTTT
>NA|TRBJ1-5|TRBV28|NA
CASSFSNQPQHF
TGTGCCAGCAGTTTCTCGAATCAGCCCCAGCATTTT
>few|TRBJ1-5|TRBV12-3/TRBV12-4|TRBD1
CASSRQGGQPQHF
TGTGCCAGCAGTCGACAGGGCGGTCAGCCCCAGCATTTT
>few|TRBJ1-1|TRBV3-1/TRBV3-2|TRBD1
CASSQEGTVRIEAFF
TGTGCCAGCAGCCAAGAAGGGACAGTTAGGATTGAAGCTTTCTTT
>NA|TRBJ1-6|TRBV5-6|NA
CASSWGHYNSPLHF
TGTGCCAGCAGCTGGGGACATTATAATTCACCCCTCCACTTT
>NA|TRBJ1-5|TRBV10-3|TRBD1
CATKQGANQPQHF
TGTGCCACTAAACAGGGGGCCAATCAGCCCCAGCATTTT
>NA|TRBJ1-5|TRBV19|NA
CASSTQFTAYQPQHF
TGTGCCAGTAGTACACAATTCACAGCTTATCAGCCCCAGCATTTT
>NA|TRBJ2-5|TRBV7-8|NA
CASSFLDVRETQYF
TGTGCCAGCAGCTTTCTGGATGTGAGGGAGACCCAGTACTTC
>NA|TRBJ1-3|TRBV6-5|TRBD1
CASSYGTAISGNTIYF
TGTGCCAGCAGTTACGGGACAGCCATCTCTGGAAACACCATATATTTT
>NA|TRBJ2-5|TRBV7-2|NA
CASSFGGRETQYF
TGTGCCAGCAGCTTTGGGGGCCGGGAGACCCAGTACTTC